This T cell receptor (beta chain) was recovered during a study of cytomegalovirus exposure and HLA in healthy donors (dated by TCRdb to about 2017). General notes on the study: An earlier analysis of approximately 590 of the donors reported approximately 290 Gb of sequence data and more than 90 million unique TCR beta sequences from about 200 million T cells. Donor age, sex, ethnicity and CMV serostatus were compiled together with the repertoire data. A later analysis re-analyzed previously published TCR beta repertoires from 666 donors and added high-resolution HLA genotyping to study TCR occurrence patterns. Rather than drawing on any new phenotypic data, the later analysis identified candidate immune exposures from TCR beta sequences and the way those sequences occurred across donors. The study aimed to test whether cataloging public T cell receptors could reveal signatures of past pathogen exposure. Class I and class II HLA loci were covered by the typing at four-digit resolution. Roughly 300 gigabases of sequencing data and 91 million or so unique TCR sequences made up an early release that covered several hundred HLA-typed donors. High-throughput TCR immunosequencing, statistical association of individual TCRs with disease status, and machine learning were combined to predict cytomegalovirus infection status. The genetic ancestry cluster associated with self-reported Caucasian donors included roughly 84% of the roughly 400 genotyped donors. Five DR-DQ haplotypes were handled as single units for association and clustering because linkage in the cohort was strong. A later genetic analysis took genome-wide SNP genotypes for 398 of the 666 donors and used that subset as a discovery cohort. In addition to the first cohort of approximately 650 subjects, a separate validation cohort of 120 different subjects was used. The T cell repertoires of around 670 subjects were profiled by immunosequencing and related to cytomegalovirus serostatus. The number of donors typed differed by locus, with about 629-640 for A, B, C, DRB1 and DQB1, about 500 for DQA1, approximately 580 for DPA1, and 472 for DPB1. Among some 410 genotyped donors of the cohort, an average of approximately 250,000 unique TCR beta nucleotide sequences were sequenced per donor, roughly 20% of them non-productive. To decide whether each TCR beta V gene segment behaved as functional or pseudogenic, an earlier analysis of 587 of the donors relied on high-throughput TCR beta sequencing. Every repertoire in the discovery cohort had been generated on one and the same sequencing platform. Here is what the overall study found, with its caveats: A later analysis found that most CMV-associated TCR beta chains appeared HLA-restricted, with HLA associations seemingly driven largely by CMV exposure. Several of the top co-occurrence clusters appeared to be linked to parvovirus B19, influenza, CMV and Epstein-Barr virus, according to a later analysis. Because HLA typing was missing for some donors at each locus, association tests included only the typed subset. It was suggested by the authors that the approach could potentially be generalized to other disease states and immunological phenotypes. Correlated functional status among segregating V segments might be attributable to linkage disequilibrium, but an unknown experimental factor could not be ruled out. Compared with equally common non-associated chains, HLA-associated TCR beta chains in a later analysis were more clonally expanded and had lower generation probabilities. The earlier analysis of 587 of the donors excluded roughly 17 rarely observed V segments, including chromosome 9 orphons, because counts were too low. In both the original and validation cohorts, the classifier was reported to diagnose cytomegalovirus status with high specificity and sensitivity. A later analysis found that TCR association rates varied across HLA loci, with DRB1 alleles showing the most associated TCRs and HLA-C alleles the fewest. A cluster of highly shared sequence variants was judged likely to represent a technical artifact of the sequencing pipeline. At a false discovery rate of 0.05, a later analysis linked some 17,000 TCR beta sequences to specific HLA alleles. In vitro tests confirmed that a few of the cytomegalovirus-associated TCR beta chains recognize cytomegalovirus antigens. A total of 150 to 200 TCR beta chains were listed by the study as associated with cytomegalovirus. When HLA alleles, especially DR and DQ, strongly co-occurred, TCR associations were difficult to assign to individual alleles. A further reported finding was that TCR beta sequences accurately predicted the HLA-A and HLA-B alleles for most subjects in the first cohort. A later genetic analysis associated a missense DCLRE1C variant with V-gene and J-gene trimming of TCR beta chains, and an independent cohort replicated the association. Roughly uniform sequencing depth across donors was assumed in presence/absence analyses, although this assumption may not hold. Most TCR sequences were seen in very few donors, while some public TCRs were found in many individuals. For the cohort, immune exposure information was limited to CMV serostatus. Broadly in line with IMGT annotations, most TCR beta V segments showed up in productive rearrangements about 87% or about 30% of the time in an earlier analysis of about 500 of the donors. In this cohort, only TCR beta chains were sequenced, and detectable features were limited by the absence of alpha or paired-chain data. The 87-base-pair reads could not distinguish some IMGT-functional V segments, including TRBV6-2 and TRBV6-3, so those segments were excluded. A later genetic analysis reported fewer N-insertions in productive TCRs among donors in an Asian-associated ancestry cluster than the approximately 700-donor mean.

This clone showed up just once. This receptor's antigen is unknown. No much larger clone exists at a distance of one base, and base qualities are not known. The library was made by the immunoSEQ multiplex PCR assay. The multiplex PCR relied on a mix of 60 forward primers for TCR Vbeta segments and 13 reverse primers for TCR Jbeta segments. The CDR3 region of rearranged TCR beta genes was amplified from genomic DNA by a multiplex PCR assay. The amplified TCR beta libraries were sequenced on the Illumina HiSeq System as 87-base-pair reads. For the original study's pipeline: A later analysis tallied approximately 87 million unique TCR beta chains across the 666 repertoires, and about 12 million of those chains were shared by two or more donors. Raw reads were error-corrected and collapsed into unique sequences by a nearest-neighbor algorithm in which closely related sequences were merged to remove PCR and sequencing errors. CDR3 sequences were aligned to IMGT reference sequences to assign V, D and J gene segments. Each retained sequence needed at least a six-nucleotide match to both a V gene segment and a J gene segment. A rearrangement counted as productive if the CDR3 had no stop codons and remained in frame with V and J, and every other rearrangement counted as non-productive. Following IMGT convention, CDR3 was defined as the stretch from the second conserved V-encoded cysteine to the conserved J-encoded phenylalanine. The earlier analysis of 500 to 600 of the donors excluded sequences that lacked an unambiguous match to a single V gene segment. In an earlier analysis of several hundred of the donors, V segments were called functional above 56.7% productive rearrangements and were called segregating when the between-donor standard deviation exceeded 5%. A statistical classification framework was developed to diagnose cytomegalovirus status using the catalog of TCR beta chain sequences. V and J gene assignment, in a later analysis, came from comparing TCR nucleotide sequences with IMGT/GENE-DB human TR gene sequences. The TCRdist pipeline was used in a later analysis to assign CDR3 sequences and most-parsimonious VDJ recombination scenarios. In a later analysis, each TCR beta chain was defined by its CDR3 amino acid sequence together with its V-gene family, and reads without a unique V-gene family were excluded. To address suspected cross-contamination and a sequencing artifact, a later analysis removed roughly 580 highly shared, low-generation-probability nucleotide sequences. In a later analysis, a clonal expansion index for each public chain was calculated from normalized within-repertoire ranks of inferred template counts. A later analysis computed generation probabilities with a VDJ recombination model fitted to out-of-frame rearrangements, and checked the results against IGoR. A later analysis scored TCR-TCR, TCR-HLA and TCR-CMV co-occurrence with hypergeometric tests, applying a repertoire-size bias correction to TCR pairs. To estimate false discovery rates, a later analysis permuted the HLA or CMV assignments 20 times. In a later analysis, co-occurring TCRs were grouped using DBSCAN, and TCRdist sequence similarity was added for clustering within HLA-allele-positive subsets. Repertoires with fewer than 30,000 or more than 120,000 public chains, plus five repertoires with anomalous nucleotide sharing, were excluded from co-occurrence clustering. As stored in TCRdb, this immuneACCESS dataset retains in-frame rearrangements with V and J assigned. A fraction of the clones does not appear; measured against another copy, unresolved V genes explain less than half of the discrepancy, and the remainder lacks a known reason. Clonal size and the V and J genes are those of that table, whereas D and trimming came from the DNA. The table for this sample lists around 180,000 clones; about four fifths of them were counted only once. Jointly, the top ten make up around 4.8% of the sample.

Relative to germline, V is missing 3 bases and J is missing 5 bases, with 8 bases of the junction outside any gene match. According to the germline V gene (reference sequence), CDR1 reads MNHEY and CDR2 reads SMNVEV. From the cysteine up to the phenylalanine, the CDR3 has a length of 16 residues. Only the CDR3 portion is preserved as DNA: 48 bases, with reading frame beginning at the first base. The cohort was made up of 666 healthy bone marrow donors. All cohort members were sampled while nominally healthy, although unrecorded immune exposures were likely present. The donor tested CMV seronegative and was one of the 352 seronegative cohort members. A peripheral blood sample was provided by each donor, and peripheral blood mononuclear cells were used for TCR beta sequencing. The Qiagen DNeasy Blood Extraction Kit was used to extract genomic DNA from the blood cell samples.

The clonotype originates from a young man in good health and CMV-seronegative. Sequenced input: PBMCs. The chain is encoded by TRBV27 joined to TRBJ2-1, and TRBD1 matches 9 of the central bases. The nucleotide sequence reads TGTGCCAGCAGTTTTCGGGGACAGGGTACCCACAATGAGCAGTTCTTC. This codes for CASSFRGQGTHNEQFF.